This T cell receptor beta chain is drawn from a study of blood T cell repertoires in COVID-19. Across the study: Specimens from acute and convalescent COVID-19 originated in the United States, Italy and Spain. T cells, B-cell-depleted T cells, or PBMCs supplied cDNA or gDNA.

The ends were cut back, 4 bases at V and 1 base at J, with 9 bases in the middle. The CDR3 consists of 14 residues. Germline-derived CDR1 and CDR2 are SGHRS and YFSETQ. Per the study methods: Amplification of reference gene primers was used by the study to estimate nucleated cell counts. Assay: immunoSEQ multiplex PCR; the TCRdb copy retains only in-frame clones and omits some. V, J and clone size derive from that table, while D and trimming were established from the DNA sequence. The sample lists 150,000 to 200,000 clones, roughly 90% occurring once. Sequencing was done on a sample of peripheral blood. This receptor was identified in a man in his fifties or sixties with acute or convalescent COVID-19. The chain is built from TRBV5-1 and TRBJ1-3, with a weak D call TRBD1 (5 bases). The DNA of the CDR3 is TGCGCCAGCAGCGCGGGGGGGTCTGGAAACACCATATATTTT. It specifies CASSAGGSGNTIYF.